This T cell receptor (beta chain) is from a study of PD-1 blockade in mismatch repair-deficient tumors. Deletions cut 2 bases from V and 11 bases from J, with 21 bases between. The CDR3 has 16 amino acids. Germline CDR1 is MGHRA and CDR2 is YSYEKL. Clones were sequenced by immunoSEQ multiplex PCR, and TCRdb holds only the in-frame ones, with some missing. The table shows some 100,000 clones, with over 75% occurring only once. The chain links TRBV4-1 to TRBJ1-4; D call uncertain. The clonotype originates from an adult with mismatch repair-deficient cancer. The sequences come from peripheral blood, collected 36 weeks after starting pembrolizumab. The CDR3 here is CASSQSERTSDGKLFF. Here the CDR3 DNA reads TGCGCCAGCAGCCAAAGTGAACGGACGTCCGACGGGAAACTGTTTTTT.